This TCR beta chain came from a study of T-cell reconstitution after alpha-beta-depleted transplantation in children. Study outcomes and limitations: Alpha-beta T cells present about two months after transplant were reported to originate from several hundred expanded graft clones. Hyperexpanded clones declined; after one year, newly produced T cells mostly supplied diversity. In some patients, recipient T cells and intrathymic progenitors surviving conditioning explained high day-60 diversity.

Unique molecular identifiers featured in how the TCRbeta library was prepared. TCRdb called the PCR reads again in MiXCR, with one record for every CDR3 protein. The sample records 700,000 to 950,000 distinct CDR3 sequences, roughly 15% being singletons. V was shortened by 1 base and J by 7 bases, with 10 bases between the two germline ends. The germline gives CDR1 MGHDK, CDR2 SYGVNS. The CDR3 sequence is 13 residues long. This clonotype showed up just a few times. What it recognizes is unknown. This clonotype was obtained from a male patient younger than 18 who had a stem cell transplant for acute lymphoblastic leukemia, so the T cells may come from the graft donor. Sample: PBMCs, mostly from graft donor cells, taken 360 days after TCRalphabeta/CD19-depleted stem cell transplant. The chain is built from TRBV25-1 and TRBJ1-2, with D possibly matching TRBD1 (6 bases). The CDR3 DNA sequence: TGTGCCAGCAGTGAATTGGGCAGGGGTGGCTACACCTTC. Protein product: CASSELGRGGYTF.